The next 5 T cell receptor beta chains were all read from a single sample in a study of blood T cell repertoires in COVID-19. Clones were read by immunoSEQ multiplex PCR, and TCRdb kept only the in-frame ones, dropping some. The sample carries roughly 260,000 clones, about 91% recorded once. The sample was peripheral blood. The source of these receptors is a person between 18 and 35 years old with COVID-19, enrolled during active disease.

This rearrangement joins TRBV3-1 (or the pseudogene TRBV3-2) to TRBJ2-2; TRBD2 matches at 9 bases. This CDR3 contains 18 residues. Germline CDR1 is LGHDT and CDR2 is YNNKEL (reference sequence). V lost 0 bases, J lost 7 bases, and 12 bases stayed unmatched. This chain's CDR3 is CASSQDGGLAGWIGELFF. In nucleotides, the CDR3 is TGTGCCAGCAGCCAAGACGGAGGGCTAGCGGGATGGATCGGGGAGCTGTTTTTT.

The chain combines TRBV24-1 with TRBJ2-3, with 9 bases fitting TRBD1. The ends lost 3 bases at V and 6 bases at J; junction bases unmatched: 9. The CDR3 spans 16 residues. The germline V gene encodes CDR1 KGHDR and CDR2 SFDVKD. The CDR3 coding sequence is TGTGCCACCAGTGATCCGATACAGGGGGCGGGGGATACGCAGTATTTT. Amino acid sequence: CATSDPIQGAGDTQYF.

The CDR3: CASSPGGGDLHF. CDR3 nucleotides: TGTGCCAGCAGCCCCGGTGGAGGGGACCTCCACTTT. The V call is TRBV5-4, the J call TRBJ1-6; the D gene is possibly TRBD1 (5 bases). V was cut by 4 bases and J by 15 bases, with 14 bases left in between. This CDR3 region has 12 residues. CDR1 is SGHNT, CDR2 YYREEE, per germline (reference sequence).

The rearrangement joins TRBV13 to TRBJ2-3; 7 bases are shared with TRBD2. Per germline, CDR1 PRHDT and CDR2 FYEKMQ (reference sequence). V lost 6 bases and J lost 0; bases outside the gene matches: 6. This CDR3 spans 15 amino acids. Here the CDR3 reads CASREAGTSTDTQYF. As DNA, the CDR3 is TGTGCCAGCAGGGAAGCGGGAACTAGCACAGATACGCAGTATTTT.

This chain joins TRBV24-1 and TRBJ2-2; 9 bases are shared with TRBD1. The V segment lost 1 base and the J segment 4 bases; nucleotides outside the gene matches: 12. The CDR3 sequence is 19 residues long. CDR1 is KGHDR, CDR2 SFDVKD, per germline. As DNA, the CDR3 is TGTGCCACCAGTGATTTAGGGCCGCCGGGACAGGGATTCACCGGGGAGCTGTTTTTT. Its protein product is CATSDLGPPGQGFTGELFF.